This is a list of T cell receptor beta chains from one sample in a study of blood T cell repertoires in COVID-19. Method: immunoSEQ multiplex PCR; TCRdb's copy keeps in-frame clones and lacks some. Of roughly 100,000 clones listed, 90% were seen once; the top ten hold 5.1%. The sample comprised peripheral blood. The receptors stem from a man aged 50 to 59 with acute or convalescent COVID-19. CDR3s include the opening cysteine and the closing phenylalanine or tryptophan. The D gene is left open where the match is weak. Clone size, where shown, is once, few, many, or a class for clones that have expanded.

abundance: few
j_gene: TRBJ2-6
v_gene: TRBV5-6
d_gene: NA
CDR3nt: TGTGCCAGCAGCTTGGGACAGTACAGCTCTGGGGCCAACGTCCTGACTTTC
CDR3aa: CASSLGQYSSGANVLTF

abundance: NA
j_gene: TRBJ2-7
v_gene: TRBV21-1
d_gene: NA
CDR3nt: TGTGCCAGCCTATCGACAGTCCCCGTTCGAAACTACGAGCAGTACTTC
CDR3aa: CASLSTVPVRNYEQYF

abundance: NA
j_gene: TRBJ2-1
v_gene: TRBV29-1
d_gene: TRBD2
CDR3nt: TGCAGCGTCGGTACTAGCGGGAGTGGTGAGCAGTTCTTC
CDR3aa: CSVGTSGSGEQFF

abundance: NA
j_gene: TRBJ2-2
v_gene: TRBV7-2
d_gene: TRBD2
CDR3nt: TGTGCCAGCAGCTTAAGGGCGGGAGGAAGAACCGGGGAGCTGTTTTTT
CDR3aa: CASSLRAGGRTGELFF

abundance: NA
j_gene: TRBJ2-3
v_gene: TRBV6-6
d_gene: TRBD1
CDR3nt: TGTGCCAGCAGTGGACAGGGATCTAGAACCACAGATACGCAGTATTTT
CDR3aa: CASSGQGSRTTDTQYF

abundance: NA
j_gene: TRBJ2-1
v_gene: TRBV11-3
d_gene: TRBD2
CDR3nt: TGTGCCAGCAGCACCCGTACTAGCGGGAGGGGAAATGAGCAGTTCTTC
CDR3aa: CASSTRTSGRGNEQFF

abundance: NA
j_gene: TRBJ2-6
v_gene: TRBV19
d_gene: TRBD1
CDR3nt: TGTGCCAGTAGTATGACAGGGCTCTCCTCCTCTGGGGCCAACGTCCTGACTTTC
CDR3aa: CASSMTGLSSSGANVLTF

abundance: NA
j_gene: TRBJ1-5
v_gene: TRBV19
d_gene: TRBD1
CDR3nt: TGTGCCAGTAGAACAACGGGACAGGGCGGCAATCAGCCCCAGCATTTT
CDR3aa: CASRTTGQGGNQPQHF

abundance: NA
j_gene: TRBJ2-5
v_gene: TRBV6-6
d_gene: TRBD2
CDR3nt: TGTGCCAGCAGTTACCCGAATAGCGGGAGTCAAAAGACCCAGTACTTC
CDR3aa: CASSYPNSGSQKTQYF

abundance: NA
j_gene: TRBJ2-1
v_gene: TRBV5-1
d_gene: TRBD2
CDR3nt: TGCGCCAGCAGGGCCGGGACTAGCGGGAGTAATGAGCAGTTCTTC
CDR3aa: CASRAGTSGSNEQFF

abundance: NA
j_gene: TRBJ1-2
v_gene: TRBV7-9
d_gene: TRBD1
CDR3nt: TGTGCCAGCAGCTCCACCGTTACAGGGGGAGTGGGCTGTGGCTACACCTTC
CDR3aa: CASSSTVTGGVGCGYTF

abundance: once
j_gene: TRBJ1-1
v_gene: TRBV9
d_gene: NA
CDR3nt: TGTGCCAGCAGCCCAGGCACTGAAGCTTTCTTT
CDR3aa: CASSPGTEAFF

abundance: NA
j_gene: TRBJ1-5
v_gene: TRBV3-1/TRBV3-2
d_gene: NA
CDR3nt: TGTGCCAGCAGCCCCCGGGGGGGAAATCAGCCCCAGCATTTT
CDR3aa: CASSPRGGNQPQHF

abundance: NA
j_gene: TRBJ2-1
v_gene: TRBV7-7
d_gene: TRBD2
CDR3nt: TGTGCCAGCAGCCGAGCCCGGGGACTAGCGGGAGTGTCTGAGCAGTTCTTC
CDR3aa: CASSRARGLAGVSEQFF

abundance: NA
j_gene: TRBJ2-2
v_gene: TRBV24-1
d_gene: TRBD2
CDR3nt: TGTGCCACCAGTAAGAGGACTAGCGGGTCGAACACCGGGGAGCTGTTTTTT
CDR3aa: CATSKRTSGSNTGELFF

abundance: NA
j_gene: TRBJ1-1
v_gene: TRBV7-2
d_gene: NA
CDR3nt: TGTGCCAGCAGCCCCCGGGGAGCAGAGAACACTGAAGCTTTCTTT
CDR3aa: CASSPRGAENTEAFF

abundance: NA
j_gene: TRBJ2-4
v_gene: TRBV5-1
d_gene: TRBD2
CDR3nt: TGCGCCAGCAGCTTGGGGCCGGGACTAGGTGTGAACATTCAGTACTTC
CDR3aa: CASSLGPGLGVNIQYF

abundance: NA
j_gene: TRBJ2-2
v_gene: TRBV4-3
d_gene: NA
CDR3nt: TGCGCCAGCAGCCAAGCCTACAGGAACACCGGGGAGCTGTTTTTT
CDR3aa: CASSQAYRNTGELFF

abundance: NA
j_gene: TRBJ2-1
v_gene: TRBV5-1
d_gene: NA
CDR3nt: TGCGCCAGCAGCCCATTTAGCGATGAGCAGTTCTTC
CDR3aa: CASSPFSDEQFF

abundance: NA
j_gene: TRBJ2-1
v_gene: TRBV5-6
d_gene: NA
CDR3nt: TGTGCCAGCAGCTACTTAAAGAGCTCCTACAATGAGCAGTTCTTC
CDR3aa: CASSYLKSSYNEQFF

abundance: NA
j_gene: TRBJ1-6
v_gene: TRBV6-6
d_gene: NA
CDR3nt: TGTGCCAGCAGCCGTCGAGCTAGCATTGAGACCCTCCACTTT
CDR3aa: CASSRRASIETLHF

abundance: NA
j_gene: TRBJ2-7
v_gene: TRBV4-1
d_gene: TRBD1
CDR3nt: TGCGCCAGCAGCCAAGAGGAGGACAGGCCCTCATCGTTGCATTACGAGCAGTACTTC
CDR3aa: CASSQEEDRPSSLHYEQYF

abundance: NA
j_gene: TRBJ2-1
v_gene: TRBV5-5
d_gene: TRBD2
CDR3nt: TGTGCCAGCTGCTTTCGACTAGCGGGAGCCCCCTACAATGAGCAGTTCTTC
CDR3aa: CASCFRLAGAPYNEQFF

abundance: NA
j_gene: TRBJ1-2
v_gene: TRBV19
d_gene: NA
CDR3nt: TGTGCCAGCCTAAAGAGGGGACACGATTCGTACTATGGCTACACCTTC
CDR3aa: CASLKRGHDSYYGYTF

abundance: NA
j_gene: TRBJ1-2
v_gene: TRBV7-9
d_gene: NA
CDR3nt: TGTGCCAGCAGCTCAGACAGGTTCTATGGCTACACCTTC
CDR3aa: CASSSDRFYGYTF

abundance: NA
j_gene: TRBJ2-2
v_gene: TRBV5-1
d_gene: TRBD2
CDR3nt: TGCGCCAGCAGGCCTCCCGGACTAGCGCCCACCGGGGAGCTGTTTTTT
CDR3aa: CASRPPGLAPTGELFF

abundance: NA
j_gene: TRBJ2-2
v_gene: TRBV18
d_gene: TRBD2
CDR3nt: TGTGCCAGCTCCCCCGTGAGGCTAGCGGAGAACACCGGGGAGCTGTTTTTT
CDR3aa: CASSPVRLAENTGELFF

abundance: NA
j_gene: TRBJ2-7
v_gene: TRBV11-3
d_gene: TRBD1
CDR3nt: TGTGCCAGCAGCTGGACAGGGGGTTCCTACGAGCAGTACTTC
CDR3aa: CASSWTGGSYEQYF

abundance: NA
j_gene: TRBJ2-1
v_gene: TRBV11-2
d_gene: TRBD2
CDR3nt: TGTGCCAGCAGCTTATCTACTAGCGGCATCGGGGAGAATGAGCAGTTCTTC
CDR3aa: CASSLSTSGIGENEQFF

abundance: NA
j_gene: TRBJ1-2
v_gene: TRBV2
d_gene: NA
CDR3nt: TGTGCCAGCAGTCGGGACTTTTCGTTCAACTATGGCTACACCTTC
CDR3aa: CASSRDFSFNYGYTF

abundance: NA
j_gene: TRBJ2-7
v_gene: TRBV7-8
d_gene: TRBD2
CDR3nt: TGTGCCAGCAGCTTACTCCCTGGTGGCGGGAGCTCCTACGAGCAGTACTTC
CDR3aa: CASSLLPGGGSSYEQYF

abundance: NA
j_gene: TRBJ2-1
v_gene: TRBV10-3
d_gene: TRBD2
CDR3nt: TGTGCCATCAGTGGACTAGCGGTCTACAATGAGCAGTTCTTC
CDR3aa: CAISGLAVYNEQFF

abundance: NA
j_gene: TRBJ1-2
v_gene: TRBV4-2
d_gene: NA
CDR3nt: TGTGCCAGCAGCCAAGACTCTACAGGAGCGAACTATGGCTACACCTTC
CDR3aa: CASSQDSTGANYGYTF

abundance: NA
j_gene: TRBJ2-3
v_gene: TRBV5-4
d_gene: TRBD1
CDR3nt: TGTGCCAGCAGTCCCGGGACAGGGGGTACAGATACGCAGTATTTT
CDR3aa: CASSPGTGGTDTQYF

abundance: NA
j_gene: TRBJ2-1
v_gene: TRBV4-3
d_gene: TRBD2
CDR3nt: TGCGCCAGCAGCCGTAAGGGGCTAGCGGCTTACAATGAGCAGTTCTTC
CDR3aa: CASSRKGLAAYNEQFF

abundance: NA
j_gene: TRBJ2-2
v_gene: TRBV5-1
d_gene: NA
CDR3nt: TGCGCCAGCAGCGATCCAGGGGTGGGCACCGGGGAGCTGTTTTTT
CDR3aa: CASSDPGVGTGELFF

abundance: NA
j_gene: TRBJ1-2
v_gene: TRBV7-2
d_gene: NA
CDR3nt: TGTGCCAGCAGCCCCCCAATCAGGGGTTCTCATGGCTACACCTTC
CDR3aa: CASSPPIRGSHGYTF

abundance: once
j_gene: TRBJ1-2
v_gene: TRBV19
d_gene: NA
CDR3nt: TGTGCCAGTACCCTAACGGGCGGACGAGGGGGCTACACCTTC
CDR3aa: CASTLTGGRGGYTF

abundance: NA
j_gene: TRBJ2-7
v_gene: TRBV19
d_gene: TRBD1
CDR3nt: TGTGCCAGTAGTACGGGACAGGTCAGCTCCTACGAGCAGTACTTC
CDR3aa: CASSTGQVSSYEQYF

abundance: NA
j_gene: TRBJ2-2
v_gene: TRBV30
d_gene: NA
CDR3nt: TGTGCCTGGAGTGTACCCCGGAAAGGGGCCGGGGAGCTGTTTTTT
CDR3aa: CAWSVPRKGAGELFF

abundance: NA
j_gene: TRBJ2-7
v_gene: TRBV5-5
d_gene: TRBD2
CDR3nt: TGTGCCAGCAGCTCGGGACTAGCGAGCTCCTACGAGCAGTACTTC
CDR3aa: CASSSGLASSYEQYF

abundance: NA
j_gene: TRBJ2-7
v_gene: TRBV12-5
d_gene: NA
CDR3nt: TGTGCTAGTGGTTTCGGCACCGGGGGTTACGAGCAGTACTTC
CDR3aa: CASGFGTGGYEQYF

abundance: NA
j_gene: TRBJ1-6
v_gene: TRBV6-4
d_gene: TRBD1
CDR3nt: TGTGCCAGCAGTTCGACGACAGGGTGGAATTCACCCCTCCACTTT
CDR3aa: CASSSTTGWNSPLHF

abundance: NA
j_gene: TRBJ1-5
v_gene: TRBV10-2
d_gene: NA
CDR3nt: TGCGCCAGCAGTGACCCTGGACACCTCAATCAGCCCCAGCATTTT
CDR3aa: CASSDPGHLNQPQHF

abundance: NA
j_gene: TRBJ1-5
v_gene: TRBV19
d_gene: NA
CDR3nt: TGTGCCAGTAGTATTCTAACAGGGAGAGGCAATCAGCCCCAGCATTTT
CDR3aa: CASSILTGRGNQPQHF

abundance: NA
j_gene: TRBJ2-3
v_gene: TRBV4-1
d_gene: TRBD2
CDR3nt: TGCGCCAGCAGCCAAGAAGGAGCGGGGGGCACAGATACGCAGTATTTT
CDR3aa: CASSQEGAGGTDTQYF

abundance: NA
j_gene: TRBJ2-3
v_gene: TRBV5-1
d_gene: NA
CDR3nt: TGCGCCAGCAGCTTCCCGGACATATCAGATACGCAGTATTTT
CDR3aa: CASSFPDISDTQYF

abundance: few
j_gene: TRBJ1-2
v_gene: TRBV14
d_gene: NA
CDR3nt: TGTGCCAGCAGCCAAGAATTGAGAATCGTTGAGGGCTACACCTTC
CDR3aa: CASSQELRIVEGYTF

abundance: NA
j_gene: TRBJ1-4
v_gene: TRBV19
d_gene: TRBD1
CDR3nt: TGTGCCAGTACTACGACAGGGGGCCGGGAAAAACTGTTTTTT
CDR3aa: CASTTTGGREKLFF

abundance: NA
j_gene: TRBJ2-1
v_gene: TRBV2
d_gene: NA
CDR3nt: TGTGCCAGCAGTGCTTCGGTCGTCGATGAGCAGTTCTTC
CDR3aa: CASSASVVDEQFF

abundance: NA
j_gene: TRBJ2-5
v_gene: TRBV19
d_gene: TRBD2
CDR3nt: TGTGCCAGTAGTCCGCTAGCGGGATACGAGACCCAGTACTTC
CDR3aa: CASSPLAGYETQYF

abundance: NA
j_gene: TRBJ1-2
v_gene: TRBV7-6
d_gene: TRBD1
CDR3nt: TGTGCCAGCAGCATGTCGACAGGGTCTAACTATGGCTACACCTTC
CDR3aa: CASSMSTGSNYGYTF

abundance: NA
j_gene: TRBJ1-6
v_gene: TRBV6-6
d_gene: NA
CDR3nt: TGCGCTATTCGGGGGGAGGAGAATTCACCCCTCCACTTT
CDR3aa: CAIRGEENSPLHF